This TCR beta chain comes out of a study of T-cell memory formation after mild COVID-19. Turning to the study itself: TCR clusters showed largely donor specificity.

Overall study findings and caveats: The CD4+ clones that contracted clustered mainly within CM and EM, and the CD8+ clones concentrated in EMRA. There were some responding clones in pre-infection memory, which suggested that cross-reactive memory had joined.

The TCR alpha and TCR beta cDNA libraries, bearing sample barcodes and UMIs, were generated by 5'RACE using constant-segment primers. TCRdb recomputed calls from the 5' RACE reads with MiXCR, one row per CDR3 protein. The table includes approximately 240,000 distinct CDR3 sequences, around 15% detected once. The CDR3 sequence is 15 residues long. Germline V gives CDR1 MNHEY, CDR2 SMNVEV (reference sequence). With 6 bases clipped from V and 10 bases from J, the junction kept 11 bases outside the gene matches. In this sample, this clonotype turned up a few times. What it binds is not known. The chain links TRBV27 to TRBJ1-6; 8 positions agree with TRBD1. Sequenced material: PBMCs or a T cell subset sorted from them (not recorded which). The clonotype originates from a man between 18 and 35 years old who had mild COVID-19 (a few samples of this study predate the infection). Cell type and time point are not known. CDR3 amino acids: CASRTWTGPNSPLHF. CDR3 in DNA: TGTGCCAGCAGAACTTGGACAGGGCCGAACTCACCCCTCCACTTT.